This T cell receptor (beta chain) was captured by sequencing in a study of blood T cell repertoires in COVID-19. Study background: Researchers got acute and convalescent COVID-19 samples from the United States, Italy and Spain. T cells, B-cell-depleted T cells, or PBMCs supplied cDNA or gDNA.

This CDR3 has 12 residues. Between the trimmed V and J ends, which lost 7 bases and 7 bases, there was a span of 11 bases. The V gene's germline CDR1 is LNHDA and CDR2 SQIVND (reference sequence). Using immunoSEQ multiplex PCR, the repertoire was profiled, and TCRdb retains in-frame clones only, with some absent. Of fewer than 80,000 clones listed, approximately 90% are singletons. Sequenced material: peripheral blood. This chain links TRBV19 with TRBJ2-4; possibly TRBD2 for D (6 bases). This clonotype originated in a human donor in a cohort sampled during active COVID-19. In DNA, the CDR3 is TGTGCCAGTAATAAGGCGGGGAACATTCAGTACTTC. Amino acids: CASNKAGNIQYF.